The 5 T cell receptor beta chains presented below share a single source sample, sequenced in a study of early T cells in non-severe SARS-CoV-2 infection. TCRdb re-called the 5' RACE reads through MiXCR, storing one row per CDR3 protein. Among under 30,000 distinct CDR3 sequences listed, around 6% were seen once. Sequencing was carried out using whole blood. These receptors were collected from an adult who was a healthcare worker with PCR-confirmed SARS-CoV-2 infection or an uninfected control (not recorded which).

Ten or more counts support this clonotype. V usage is TRBV5-5 and J usage is TRBJ1-6, with D perhaps TRBD1 (6 bases). The V and J ends lost 2 bases and 10 bases respectively, with 10 bases between them. This CDR3 has 13 amino acids. Germline V gene lookup returns CDR1 SGHKS and CDR2 YYEKEE (reference sequence). CDR3 sequence: CASSFTQGSPLHF. The CDR3 DNA follows: TGTGCCAGCAGCTTTACACAGGGATCACCCCTCCACTTT.

This clonotype was found many times. The rearrangement joins TRBV20-1 to TRBJ1-5, with D tentatively TRBD1 (6 bases). V was pared by 4 bases and J by 4 bases, with 11 bases between. CDR3 length equals 13 residues. Germline V gene lookup returns CDR1 DFQATT and CDR2 SNEGSKA (reference sequence). DNA of the CDR3: TGCAGTGCTACAGGGGTATGGAATCAGCCCCAGCATTTT. Translation: CSATGVWNQPQHF.

This clonotype is medium-sized by share. This chain uses TRBV4-2 with TRBJ2-1; 11 bases are shared with TRBD2. The CDR3 is 18 amino acids. The germline CDR1 and CDR2 sequences are LGHNA and YNFKEQ. Trimming took 0 bases from V and 5 from J; bases not matched to a gene: 9. Written as DNA, the CDR3 is TGTGCCAGCAGCCAAGATGAGCCTAGCGGGAGGATGCACAATGAGCAGTTCTTC. It specifies CASSQDEPSGRMHNEQFF.

This clonotype occurred many times. V gene TRBV12-3 or TRBV12-4 combines with J gene TRBJ2-5, with a tentative D call TRBD1 (5 bases). Trimming removed 8 bases from V and 5 bases from J, with 12 bases in between. The CDR3 is 12 amino acids. CDR3 coding DNA: TGTGCCAGCTCCGCAGGGATGGAGACCCAGTACTTC. Protein product: CASSAGMETQYF.

CDR3 amino acids: CSASTGPGEEKLFF. The CDR3 DNA is TGCAGTGCCTCGACAGGGCCAGGGGAGGAAAAACTGTTTTTT. The chain has TRBV20-1 and TRBJ1-4, with TRBD1 matching 7 bases. V was pared by 6 bases and J by 8 bases, with 12 bases of the junction left unmatched. Per the germline V gene, CDR1 is DFQATT and CDR2 is SNEGSKA (reference sequence). The CDR3 spans 14 residues.